The source of this TCR beta chain is a study of T cell repertoires in cytomegalovirus infection. Germline V gene data show CDR1 as SGHTA and CDR2 as FQGNSA. This CDR3 is 16 amino acids long. Between the trimmed V and J ends, which lost 5 bases and 2 bases, there was a span of 16 bases. Notes on this clonotype: What it recognizes is unknown.

Each CDR3 protein gets one entry after TCRdb re-called the reads with MiXCR. The data hold 370,000 or so distinct CDR3 sequences, with about 35% observed a single time. This receptor was identified in a human donor in good health (CMV status not recorded). Some clones in this sample may be carry-over from other donors' samples. The rearrangement joins TRBV7-2 to TRBJ1-5; D may be TRBD1 (6 bases). Sequenced here: cultured PBMCs, sampled from culture after CMV antigen stimulation. For the CDR3, the DNA is TGTGCCAGCAGCCCCTTTGGGGGCCCGGGCAATCAGCCCCAGCATTTT. Translating it yields CASSPFGGPGNQPQHF. Full variable domain (remainder filled in from reference TRBV7-2 and TRBJ1-5): GAGVSQSPSNKVTEKGKDVELRCDPISGHTALYWYRQSLGQGLEFLIYFQGNSAPDKSGLPSDRFSAERTGGSVSTLTIQRTQQEDSAVYLCASSPFGGPGNQPQHFGDGTRLSIL.